The following is a T cell receptor (beta chain) sequence with its context. Profiling relied on immunoSEQ multiplex PCR, and the TCRdb table lists in-frame clones only, not all of them. The data contain some 100,000 clones, 85% to 95% of them singletons. CDR3 length: 13 amino acids. Germline V gene sequence: CDR1 SGHAT, CDR2 FQNNGV. V gave up 6 bases and J gave up 2 bases, with 5 bases separating them. The data belong to a study of siplizumab effects on memory and regulatory T cells. J is TRBJ2-6 and V is TRBV11-2; no clear D gene. Sample: Tregs sorted from blood. The sequence derives from a human donor in good health. CDR3 in amino acids: CASSRAGANVLTF. CDR3 bases: TGTGCCAGCAGTCGGGCTGGGGCCAACGTCCTGACTTTC.